The T cell receptor (beta chain) described here comes from a study of vaccination and CD4 T cells after COVID-19. At the level of the study: The interval from dose two to post-vaccine sampling had a median of roughly 72 days, and it ranged from 14 to 241.

CDR3 size: 12 residues. V lost 6 bases and J 14 bases, leaving 14 bases between the germline ends. Germline lookup yields CDR1 MNHNS and CDR2 SASEGT. Treatment specified: roughly 11-day PBMC culture with coronavirus spike peptide pools or control peptides (ViraFEST assay). The unexposed donor gave CD4+ T cells before the COVID-19 pandemic (2011-2018). This clonotype was counted a single time. Its antigen is not known. Once obtained from cultured CD4+ T cells, the DNA was sequenced using the Oncomine TCR Beta short-read assay. TCRdb passed the PCR reads through MiXCR, listing each CDR3 protein once. The sample holds approximately 6,500 distinct CDR3 sequences, just under 50% seen once. Broader study findings: Spike mono-reactivity was found in 304 of 307 vaccine-specific clones from convalescent patients.

The sequencing input was CD4+ T cells from blood, cultured in vitro. The chain has TRBV6-1 and TRBJ1-6; D unresolved. This TCR came from a human donor in good health. CDR3 sequence reads: CASRSTPTALHF. The CDR3 DNA follows: TGTGCCAGCAGATCGACACCGACGGCCCTCCACTTT.